This T cell receptor (beta chain) emerged from a study of blood T cells in healthy people across ages. The germline gives CDR1 MNHNY, CDR2 SVGAGI (reference sequence). V lost 3 bases to trimming and J lost 9 bases, with 9 bases between them. The CDR3 covers 12 residues. This clonotype appeared once. Its antigen is undetermined. One base away lies a much larger clone, so this may be a sequencing read error. A second PCR, run for about 7 to 11 cycles, used a sample-barcoded 5' primer plus a J-beta primer mix. Each cDNA molecule received a tag from a template-switch adaptor that had 12 random nucleotides. TCRdb independently ran MiXCR on the 5' RACE reads; one entry per CDR3 protein. The sample includes 850,000 or so distinct CDR3 sequences, less than 35% seen only once; the top ten take 15% to 20%. General study results and limits: For the donors, CMV status was unknown and possibly confounded expanded clonotype changes. The recorded TCR beta diversity per million T cells decreased in a roughly linear manner with age. No conclusive comparison of naive versus antigen-experienced cells was possible with unsorted PBMCs.

Source material: blood. The receptor was isolated from a woman at least 80 years old in good health. This sequence joins TRBV6-6 and TRBJ2-1; D gene uncertain. CDR3 in DNA: TGTGCCAGCAGTTATCTTGTCAGTGAGCAGTTCTTC. Protein product: CASSYLVSEQFF.